The following is a T cell receptor beta chain sequence with its context. Its antigen is still unknown. These data are taken from a study of cytomegalovirus exposure and HLA in healthy donors (TCRdb year 2017). General notes on the study: According to an earlier analysis of a few hundred of the donors, about 179 million T cells yielded over 90 million unique TCR beta sequences and about 300 Gb of sequence data. About 320 gigabases of sequencing data and tens of millions of unique TCR sequences were included in an early release covering several hundred HLA-typed donors. The genetic ancestry cluster associated with self-reported Caucasian donors included about four fifths of the 300 to 450 genotyped donors. The aim of the study was to test whether cataloging public T cell receptors could identify signatures of past pathogen exposure. The study used immunosequencing to profile the T cell repertoires of several hundred subjects and linked those repertoires to cytomegalovirus serostatus. In addition to the first cohort of several hundred subjects, a separate validation cohort of approximately 130 different subjects was used. To predict cytomegalovirus infection status, the study combined high-throughput TCR immunosequencing, statistical association of individual TCRs with disease status, and machine learning. In a later analysis, previously published TCR beta repertoires from hundreds of donors were re-analyzed and high-resolution HLA genotyping was added so that TCR occurrence patterns could be studied. In the later analysis, no new phenotypic data were used to find candidate immune exposures; instead, reliance was placed on TCR beta sequences and their occurrence across donors. An earlier analysis of around 580 of the donors used high-throughput TCR beta sequencing to judge whether each TCR beta V gene segment behaved as functional or pseudogenic. Donor age, sex, ethnicity and CMV serostatus were compiled alongside the repertoire data. Genome-wide SNP genotypes for about 60% of the roughly 700 donors were used in a later genetic analysis, which treated that subset as a discovery cohort. Every discovery cohort repertoire had been produced on one sequencing platform. Class I and class II HLA loci were covered by the typing at four-digit resolution. Typing coverage varied by locus: about 620-630 donors for A, B, C, DRB1 and DQB1; 522 for DQA1; more than 600 for DPA1; about 450 for DPB1. Several DR-DQ haplotypes were treated as single units for association and clustering because of strong linkage in the cohort. Across around 400 genotyped donors of the cohort, an average of about 240,000 unique TCR beta nucleotide sequences per donor were sequenced, and 15% to 20% of those sequences were non-productive. Overall results and qualifications from the work: In the study, some 180 TCR beta chains were listed as associated with cytomegalovirus. The earlier analysis of approximately 590 of the donors excluded 15 to 20 rarely observed V segments, including chromosome 9 orphons, because counts were too low. Compared with equally common non-associated chains, HLA-associated TCR beta chains in a later analysis were more clonally expanded and had lower generation probabilities. According to a later analysis, most CMV-associated TCR beta chains appeared to be HLA-restricted, and the HLA associations seemed to be driven largely by CMV exposure. In a later analysis, TCR association rates were found to vary across HLA loci, with the most associated TCRs seen for DRB1 alleles and the fewest for HLA-C alleles. The classifier was reported to diagnose cytomegalovirus status with high specificity and sensitivity in both the original cohort and the validation cohort. In an earlier analysis of approximately 590 of the donors, most TCR beta V segments appeared in productive rearrangements about 90% or about 30% of the time, broadly matching IMGT annotations. A later analysis associated 15,000 to 20,000 TCR beta sequences with specific HLA alleles at a false discovery rate of 0.05. Only TCR beta chains were sequenced in this cohort, and the absence of alpha or paired-chain data limited detectable features. HLA typing was unavailable for some donors at each locus, so association tests used only the typed subset. Linkage disequilibrium might explain the correlated functional status among segregating V segments, but an unknown experimental factor could not be ruled out. For the cohort, immune exposure information was limited to CMV serostatus. A cluster of highly shared sequence variants was judged likely to be a technical artifact of the sequencing pipeline. Because the 87-base-pair reads could not distinguish some IMGT-functional V segments, including TRBV6-2 and TRBV6-3, those segments were excluded. Several of the top co-occurrence clusters appeared to be linked to parvovirus B19, influenza, CMV and Epstein-Barr virus, according to a later analysis. It was suggested by the authors that the approach could potentially be generalized to other disease states and immunological phenotypes. Sequencing depth was assumed to be roughly uniform across donors in the presence/absence analyses, though that assumption may not hold. Strong co-occurrence of HLA alleles, especially DR and DQ, made assigning TCR associations to individual alleles difficult. While some public TCRs were present in many individuals, most TCR sequences turned up only very rarely across donors. In a later genetic analysis, fewer N-insertions in productive TCRs were reported among donors in an Asian-associated ancestry cluster than the roughly 700-donor mean. In vitro tests confirmed that three of the cytomegalovirus-associated TCR beta chains recognize cytomegalovirus antigens. A further reported finding was that TCR beta sequences accurately predicted the HLA-A and HLA-B alleles for most subjects in the first cohort. V-gene and J-gene trimming of TCR beta chains was associated with a missense DCLRE1C variant in a later genetic analysis, and the association was replicated in an independent cohort.

The CDR3 sequence holds 17 residues, the cysteine and phenylalanine included. CDR3 DNA only is kept here, 51 bases in frame from base 1. From the germline V gene (reference sequence), CDR1 is LNHDA and CDR2 is SQIVND. V loses 3 bases at its end and J loses 0 bases; junction bases beyond the gene matches: 7. The cohort comprised some 680 healthy bone marrow donors. Cohort members were all nominally healthy when sampled, although unrecorded immune exposures were likely present. The donor tested CMV seronegative and was one of the 352 seronegative cohort members. Each donor provided a peripheral blood sample, and peripheral blood mononuclear cells were used for TCR beta sequencing. Genomic DNA extraction from the blood cell samples was performed with the Qiagen DNeasy Blood Extraction Kit. To prepare the library, the immunoSEQ multiplex PCR assay was applied. For the multiplex PCR, a mixture combining 60 forward primers for TCR Vbeta segments and 13 reverse primers for TCR Jbeta segments was used. The CDR3 region of rearranged TCR beta genes was amplified from genomic DNA by a multiplex PCR assay. Amplified TCR beta libraries were sequenced as 87-base-pair reads on the Illumina HiSeq System. The paper's data handling went like this. A later analysis tallied 75 million to 95 million unique TCR beta chains across the approximately 670 repertoires, and around 12 million of those chains were shared by two or more donors. Raw reads were error-corrected and collapsed into unique sequences with a nearest-neighbor algorithm that merged closely related sequences to remove PCR and sequencing errors. Alignment of CDR3 sequences to IMGT reference sequences was used to assign V, D and J gene segments. For a sequence to be retained, a match of at least six nucleotides was required to both a V gene segment and a J gene segment. Rearrangements were called productive when the CDR3 lacked stop codons and stayed in frame with V and J; all others were non-productive. CDR3 was defined according to IMGT convention as the region running from the second conserved V-encoded cysteine to the conserved J-encoded phenylalanine. The earlier analysis of 500 to 600 of the donors excluded sequences that lacked an unambiguous match to a single V gene segment. An earlier analysis of 587 of the donors classified V segments as functional when productive rearrangements were above 56.7% and as segregating when the standard deviation between donors was above 5%. A statistical classification framework was built to diagnose cytomegalovirus status from the catalog of TCR beta chain sequences. In a later analysis, V and J genes were assigned by comparing TCR nucleotide sequences against IMGT/GENE-DB human TR gene sequences. Using the TCRdist pipeline, a later analysis assigned CDR3 sequences along with most-parsimonious VDJ recombination scenarios. In a later analysis, each TCR beta chain was defined by its CDR3 amino acid sequence together with its V-gene family, and reads lacking a unique V-gene family were excluded. In a later analysis, 450 to 600 highly shared, low-generation-probability nucleotide sequences were removed to address suspected cross-contamination and a sequencing artifact. In a later analysis, a clonal expansion index was calculated for each public chain from normalized within-repertoire ranks of inferred template counts. In a later analysis, generation probabilities were computed with a VDJ recombination model fitted to out-of-frame rearrangements, and the resulting probabilities were checked against IGoR. In a later analysis, hypergeometric tests were used to score TCR-TCR, TCR-HLA and TCR-CMV co-occurrence, with a repertoire-size bias correction applied to TCR pairs. A later analysis estimated false discovery rates by permuting HLA or CMV assignments 20 times. In a later analysis, co-occurring TCRs were grouped with DBSCAN, and TCRdist sequence similarity was added when clustering was performed within HLA-allele-positive subsets. Co-occurrence clustering excluded repertoires with fewer than 30,000 or more than 120,000 public chains, plus five with anomalous nucleotide sharing. Imported from immuneACCESS, the table was reduced by TCRdb to in-frame sequences with V and J called. These copies leave out some clones; in studies compared against another copy, an unresolved V gene accounts for under half, and the cause of the remainder is not known. Clone size and V and J calls were adopted from that table, with D and trimming inferred from the DNA. The record for this sample contains fewer than 200,000 clones. The top ten clonotypes cover approximately 6.5% of the sample.

The V and J segments used are TRBV19 and TRBJ1-5, and 8 junction bases match TRBD1. This clonotype originated in a man in his thirties or forties in good health and CMV-seronegative. Sequencing input: PBMCs. The nucleotides read TGTGCCAGTAGTATCTTTTATGGGACAGGTAGCAATCAGCCCCAGCATTTT. It encodes CASSIFYGTGSNQPQHF.